This T cell receptor beta chain was recorded in a study of shared clonotypes between healthy human individuals. V lost 5 bases, J lost 5 bases, and 16 bases lay in between. From germline, CDR1 is SGHAT and CDR2 FQNNGV. The CDR3 spans 15 residues. Profiled with immunoSEQ multiplex PCR; TCRdb holds only in-frame clones, not every one. The table has around 1 million clones, around 80% seen once. This sequence was found in a man aged 18-30 years in good health. Sequencing was performed on memory CD4+ T cells sorted from blood. Subset meaning: CD45RA-negative fraction. The chain uses TRBV11-2 and TRBJ1-3; D perhaps matches TRBD1 (6 bases). The CDR3: CASSPSGQSRNTIYF. The CDR3 DNA reads TGTGCCAGCAGCCCCTCTGGACAGTCCCGAAACACCATATATTTT.